This T cell receptor beta chain was found in a study of T cell responses to AZD1222 COVID-19 vaccine. Turning to this clone: Its antigen is not identified.

Here immunoSEQ multiplex PCR was the method, and the copy in TCRdb shows in-frame clones only, minus some. The sample lists some 86,000 clones, about 92% occurring once. Findings of the study overall: The CD4 TCRs associated with vaccination extended across spike and predominated at 160-218 and 743-854. Nearly half of the spike-specific TCRs reportedly recognize variant regions that carry no mutations.

Germline CDR1 is SGHTA and CDR2 is FQGTGA. There are 17 residues in the CDR3. Trimming left V 2 bases short and J 0 bases short, with 13 bases between. J is TRBJ2-2 and V is TRBV7-3, with D hard to call. The starting material was peripheral blood, obtained on day 0 of AZD1222 vaccination. The sequence was collected from an adult in good health. The CDR3 region is CASSLEPGLANTGELFF. The DNA for the CDR3 is TGTGCCAGCAGCTTAGAACCGGGCCTCGCGAACACCGGGGAGCTGTTTTTT.